Listed below are T cell receptor beta chains from one sample, sequenced in a study of blood T cell repertoires in COVID-19. The table came from immunoSEQ multiplex PCR; TCRdb's copy has only in-frame clones and leaves some out. The sample includes about 300,000 clones, about nine tenths of them seen just once. The specimen was peripheral blood. The receptors were gathered from a woman in her 30s with COVID-19, enrolled during active disease. Each CDR3 is given with its conserved first and last residue. Fields, in order: V gene, J gene, D gene, clone size, CDR3 DNA, CDR3 protein. A D gene is named only where the DNA matches it firmly. Size is omitted from some rows. Given values are once, few, many or a class for expanded clones.

v_call: TRBV2
j_call: TRBJ2-5
d_call: TRBD2
clone_size: few
cdr3_nt: TGTGCCAGCGGCGAGACCGGGACTAGCGCGGAGACCCAGTACTTC
cdr3_aa: CASGETGTSAETQYF

v_call: TRBV27
j_call: TRBJ1-5
d_call: .
clone_size: .
cdr3_nt: TGTGCCAGCAGTTTCCATGGACAAAACGGTCAGCCCCAGCATTTT
cdr3_aa: CASSFHGQNGQPQHF

v_call: TRBV24-1
j_call: TRBJ1-5
d_call: .
clone_size: .
cdr3_nt: TGTGCCACCAGTGATACAGGAGAAGTTCAGCCCCAGCATTTT
cdr3_aa: CATSDTGEVQPQHF

v_call: TRBV9
j_call: TRBJ2-7
d_call: .
clone_size: .
cdr3_nt: TGTGCCAGCAGCCCCGACAGTCCCTACGAGCAGTACTTC
cdr3_aa: CASSPDSPYEQYF

v_call: TRBV2
j_call: TRBJ1-2
d_call: .
clone_size: .
cdr3_nt: TGTGCCAGCAGTGATCAGGGTAGTAGCTATGGCTACACCTTC
cdr3_aa: CASSDQGSSYGYTF

v_call: TRBV3-1/TRBV3-2
j_call: TRBJ2-2
d_call: .
clone_size: .
cdr3_nt: TGTGCCAGCACGAGGTTCGGGAACACCGGGGAGCTGTTTTTT
cdr3_aa: CASTRFGNTGELFF

v_call: TRBV28
j_call: TRBJ1-1
d_call: .
clone_size: .
cdr3_nt: TGTGCCAGCAGGGAGGTCATGAACACTGAAGCTTTCTTT
cdr3_aa: CASREVMNTEAFF

v_call: TRBV4-1
j_call: TRBJ2-7
d_call: TRBD2
clone_size: .
cdr3_nt: TGCGCCAGCAGCCCCCTTGGGCCACTAGCGGGAGGGGAGCAGTACTTC
cdr3_aa: CASSPLGPLAGGEQYF

v_call: TRBV6-6
j_call: TRBJ1-6
d_call: .
clone_size: .
cdr3_nt: TGTGCCAGCAGTTACCACCCAGGGAGGGGTTCACCCCTCCACTTT
cdr3_aa: CASSYHPGRGSPLHF

v_call: TRBV18
j_call: TRBJ2-1
d_call: TRBD2
clone_size: .
cdr3_nt: TGTGCCAGCTCACCGTGGACTAGCGGGGGCAATGAGCAGTTCTTC
cdr3_aa: CASSPWTSGGNEQFF

v_call: TRBV2
j_call: TRBJ1-6
d_call: .
clone_size: .
cdr3_nt: TGTGCCAGCAATAGACAGTGGTCTTCACCCCTCCACTTT
cdr3_aa: CASNRQWSSPLHF

v_call: TRBV28
j_call: TRBJ1-1
d_call: .
clone_size: .
cdr3_nt: TGTGCCAGCAGAACCGGGATCCCTTTTGGCGCTTTCTTT
cdr3_aa: CASRTGIPFGAFF

v_call: TRBV6-5
j_call: TRBJ1-5
d_call: .
clone_size: .
cdr3_nt: TGTGCCAGCAGGGACAGACCCTATAGCAATCAGCCCCAGCATTTT
cdr3_aa: CASRDRPYSNQPQHF

v_call: TRBV2
j_call: TRBJ2-7
d_call: .
clone_size: .
cdr3_nt: TGTGCCAGCAGTGAGCAGGGGTCTCCCTTCGAGCAGTACTTC
cdr3_aa: CASSEQGSPFEQYF

v_call: TRBV14
j_call: TRBJ2-1
d_call: .
clone_size: .
cdr3_nt: TGTGCCAGCAGCCAAGATTACCTCCCCTATACAGGGTGGGTAAATGAGCAGTTCTTC
cdr3_aa: CASSQDYLPYTGWVNEQFF

v_call: TRBV2
j_call: TRBJ1-5
d_call: .
clone_size: once
cdr3_nt: TGTGCCAGCAGTGATGGTCCCCGGGGCAATCAGCCCCAGCATTTT
cdr3_aa: CASSDGPRGNQPQHF

v_call: TRBV24-1
j_call: TRBJ2-3
d_call: .
clone_size: .
cdr3_nt: TGTGCCACCAGTGGTTCGGGGGTTGCACCGAGGCAGTATTTT
cdr3_aa: CATSGSGVAPRQYF

v_call: TRBV9
j_call: TRBJ2-3
d_call: .
clone_size: .
cdr3_nt: TGTGCCAGCAGCGTCGGCCTAGACACAGATACGCAGTATTTT
cdr3_aa: CASSVGLDTDTQYF

v_call: TRBV5-4
j_call: TRBJ2-3
d_call: TRBD2
clone_size: .
cdr3_nt: TGTGCCAGCAGCCCGAGGACTAGCGGGGGAGTAACAGATACGCAGTATTTT
cdr3_aa: CASSPRTSGGVTDTQYF

v_call: TRBV9
j_call: TRBJ1-2
d_call: TRBD1
clone_size: .
cdr3_nt: TGTGCCAGCAGCCCGCGACAGGGGGCAGTCTATGGCTACACCTTC
cdr3_aa: CASSPRQGAVYGYTF

v_call: TRBV4-1
j_call: TRBJ2-7
d_call: TRBD2
clone_size: few
cdr3_nt: TGCGCCAGCAGCCTCCAGCGGGGCCCCTACGAGCAGTACTTC
cdr3_aa: CASSLQRGPYEQYF

v_call: TRBV28
j_call: TRBJ1-5
d_call: TRBD1
clone_size: once
cdr3_nt: TGTGCCAGCAGTCTTACAGGGGTTGCCAATCAGCCCCAGCATTTT
cdr3_aa: CASSLTGVANQPQHF